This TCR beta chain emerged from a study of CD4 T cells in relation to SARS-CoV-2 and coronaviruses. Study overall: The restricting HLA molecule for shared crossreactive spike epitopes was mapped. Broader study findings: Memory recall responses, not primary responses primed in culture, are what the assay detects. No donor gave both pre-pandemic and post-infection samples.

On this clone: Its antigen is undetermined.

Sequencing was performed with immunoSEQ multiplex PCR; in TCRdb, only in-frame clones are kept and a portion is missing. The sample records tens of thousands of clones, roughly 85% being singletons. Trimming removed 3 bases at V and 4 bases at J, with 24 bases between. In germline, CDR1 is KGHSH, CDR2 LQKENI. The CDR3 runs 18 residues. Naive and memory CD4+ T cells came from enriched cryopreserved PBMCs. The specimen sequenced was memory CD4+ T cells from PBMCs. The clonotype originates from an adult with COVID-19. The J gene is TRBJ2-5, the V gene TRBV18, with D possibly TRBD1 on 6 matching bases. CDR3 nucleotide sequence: TGTGCCAGCTCACCTTTTCCCAGCCTACAGGGCATTCGAGAGACCCAGTACTTC. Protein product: CASSPFPSLQGIRETQYF.